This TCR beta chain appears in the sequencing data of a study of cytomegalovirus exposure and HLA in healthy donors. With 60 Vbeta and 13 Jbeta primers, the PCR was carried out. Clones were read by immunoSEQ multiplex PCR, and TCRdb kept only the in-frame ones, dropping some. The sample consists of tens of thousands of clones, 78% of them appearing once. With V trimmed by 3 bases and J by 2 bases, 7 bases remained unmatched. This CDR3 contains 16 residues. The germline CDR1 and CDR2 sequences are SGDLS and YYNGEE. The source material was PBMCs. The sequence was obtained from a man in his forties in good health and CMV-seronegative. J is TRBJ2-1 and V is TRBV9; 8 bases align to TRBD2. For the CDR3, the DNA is TGTGCCAGCAGCGCCGGGGGGGACTATCCCTACAATGAGCAGTTCTTC. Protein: CASSAGGDYPYNEQFF.